Presented here are 4 T cell receptor beta chains from one specimen sequenced in a study of cytomegalovirus exposure and HLA in healthy donors. Vbeta (60) and Jbeta (13) primers were used in the PCR. The assay was immunoSEQ multiplex PCR, and TCRdb's table has in-frame clones only and misses some. The table includes fewer than 140,000 clones, roughly 77% detected once. The sample taken for sequencing was PBMCs. These receptors were collected from a middle-aged man in good health and CMV-seronegative.

This sequence joins TRBV5-5 and TRBJ1-2, with TRBD1 matching 8 bases. This CDR3 contains 17 residues. Germline V gene lookup returns CDR1 SGHKS and CDR2 YYEKEE (reference sequence). With 0 bases clipped from V and 7 bases from J, the junction kept 14 bases outside the gene matches. The CDR3 DNA reads TGTGCCAGCAGCTTGGGGCAGGGGGCGGGGGTGCTTGGTGGCTACACCTTC. Amino acid sequence: CASSLGQGAGVLGGYTF.

The chain is built from TRBV5-4 and TRBJ2-5; 12 bases are shared with TRBD2. Germline assignment: CDR1 SGHNT and CDR2 YYREEE (reference sequence). V shed 5 bases and J 5 bases; nucleotides not matched to a gene: 4. The CDR3 totals 14 residues. The CDR3 protein is CASSFLAGGETQYF. The CDR3 nucleotides are TGTGCCAGCAGTTTTCTAGCGGGGGGGGAGACCCAGTACTTC.

The chain recombines TRBV5-8 with TRBJ2-2; TRBD2 aligns across 9 bases. V was pared by 2 bases and J by 0 bases, with 5 bases of the junction left unmatched. Looked up from germline, CDR1 is SGHTS and CDR2 is YDEGEE. CDR3 length: 17 amino acids. CDR3 loop: CASSLPREGANTGELFF. In nucleotides, the CDR3 is TGTGCCAGCAGCTTACCGCGGGAGGGGGCGAACACCGGGGAGCTGTTTTTT.

The genes are TRBV7-9 and TRBJ2-3, with 12 bases identical to TRBD2. This CDR3 region has 15 residues. Germline assignment: CDR1 SEHNR and CDR2 FQNEAQ (reference sequence). V lost 4 bases, J lost 6 bases, and 5 bases stayed unmatched. The CDR3 bases are TGTGCCAGCAGCTCAGGACTAGCGGGGTACGATACGCAGTATTTT. Protein product: CASSSGLAGYDTQYF.